This T cell receptor beta chain was obtained from a study of CD8 T cells in ankylosing spondylitis. Notes on the study in general: A TCR beta motif made of 7 to 9 highly homologous variants seemed typical of ankylosing spondylitis blood.

Each CDR3 protein gets one entry after TCRdb re-called the 5' RACE reads with MiXCR. The table lists approximately 300,000 distinct CDR3 sequences, 7% to 9% of them singletons. J gave up 4 bases and V 6 bases, and 4 bases lay outside the gene matches. CDR1 and CDR2 (germline): MNHNS, SASEGT. The length of the CDR3 is 13 residues. Points on this clonotype: Its antigen is undetermined.

The J gene is TRBJ1-2, the V gene TRBV6-1, with 8 bases fitting TRBD1. The TCR sequence derives from a male donor with ankylosing spondylitis. What was sequenced was blood, either unsorted or a sorted T cell fraction (not recorded which). The CDR3 sequence: CASRDRAGYGYTF. In nucleotides, the CDR3 is TGTGCCAGCAGGGACAGGGCGGGCTATGGCTACACCTTC.